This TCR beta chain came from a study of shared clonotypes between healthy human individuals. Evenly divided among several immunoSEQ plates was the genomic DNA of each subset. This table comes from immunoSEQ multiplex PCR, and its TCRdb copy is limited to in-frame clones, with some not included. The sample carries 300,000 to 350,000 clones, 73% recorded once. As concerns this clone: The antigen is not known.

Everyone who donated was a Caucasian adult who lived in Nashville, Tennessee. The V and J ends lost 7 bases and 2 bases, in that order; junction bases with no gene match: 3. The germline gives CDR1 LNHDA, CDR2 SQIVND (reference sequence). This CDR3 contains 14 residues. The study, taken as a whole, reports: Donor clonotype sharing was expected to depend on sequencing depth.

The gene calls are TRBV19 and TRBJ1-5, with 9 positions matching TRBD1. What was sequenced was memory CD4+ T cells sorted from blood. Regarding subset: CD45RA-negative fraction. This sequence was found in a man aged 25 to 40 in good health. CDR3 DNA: TGTGCCAGTAAACGGGACAGGGGCAATCAGCCCCAGCATTTT. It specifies CASKRDRGNQPQHF. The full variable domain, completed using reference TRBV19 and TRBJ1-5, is DGGITQSPKYLFRKEGQNVTLSCEQNLNHDAMYWYRQDPGQGLRLIYYSQIVNDFQKGDIAEGYSVSREKKESFPLTVTSAQKNPTAFYLCASKRDRGNQPQHFGDGTRLSIL.